The next 17 T cell receptor beta chains were all read from a single sample in a study of blood T cell repertoires in COVID-19 (TCRdb year 2020). The library was built by means of the immunoSEQ multiplex PCR assay. What TCRdb holds here is the immuneACCESS table cut down to in-frame rearrangements. Part of the clones is not present; checked against another copy, under half of the missing clones reflect an unresolved V gene, and the others are unexplained. The sample table holds roughly 150,000 clones, of which 79% were seen once. Around 8.1% of the sample comes from the top ten. The sequenced sample was peripheral blood. These receptors all come from a woman between 55 and 75 years old with COVID-19, enrolled during active disease.

This clone was counted a few times. The chain couples TRBV7-2 to TRBJ2-3; 7 bases line up with TRBD2. Losses at the gene ends were 3 bases for V and 0 bases for J; bases not matched to a gene: 3. Per the germline V gene, CDR1 is SGHTA and CDR2 is FQGNSA. The CDR3 contains 15 residues. CDR3 residues: CASSFSGSSTDTQYF. The CDR3 DNA reads TGTGCCAGCAGCTTTAGCGGGTCTAGCACAGATACGCAGTATTTT.

The chain joins TRBV7-9 to TRBJ2-3, with 8 bases that match TRBD2. After removal of 10 bases from V and 3 bases from J, the junction contained 9 bases not matched to a gene. Germline-derived CDR1 and CDR2 are SEHNR and FQNEAQ (reference sequence). The CDR3 has 14 residues. For the CDR3, the DNA is TGTGCCACCTCAACGGGGGGGGCTACAGATACGCAGTATTTT. Protein: CATSTGGATDTQYF.

The J gene is TRBJ2-1, the V gene TRBV5-1; D might be TRBD2 (6 bases). Trimming cost V 4 bases and J 8 bases, with 10 bases left between them. Germline CDR1 reads SGHRS; CDR2 reads YFSETQ. This CDR3 has 12 residues. The DNA for the CDR3 is TGCGCCAGCAGCACGGGGGTGGATGAGCAGTTCTTC. Encoded protein: CASSTGVDEQFF.

The rearrangement uses TRBV7-3 and TRBJ2-5, with TRBD2 matching 9 bases. With 0 bases clipped from V and 4 bases from J, the junction kept 3 bases outside the gene matches. CDR1 SGHTA and CDR2 FQGTGA come from the germline V gene. CDR3 length: 15 amino acids. CDR3 bases: TGTGCCAGCAGCTTAACTAGCGGGAGCCCAGAGACCCAGTACTTC. Translating gives CASSLTSGSPETQYF.

The CDR3 DNA sequence: TGTGCCACCAGCAGAACAAACAGGGGGCAACAGACCCAGTACTTC. Translation: CATSRTNRGQQTQYF. The chain carries TRBV15 and TRBJ2-5, with 9 bases identical to TRBD1. Germline V gene data show CDR1 as LNHNV and CDR2 as YYDKDF (reference sequence). The CDR3 is 15 residues long. V lost 2 bases to trimming and J lost 6 bases; unmatched junction nucleotides: 7.

The chain uses TRBV27 and TRBJ2-7, with a possible D match to TRBD2 (6 bases). Trimming stripped 0 bases from V and 1 base from J, with 16 bases between. The CDR3 consists of 17 residues. Germline values: CDR1 MNHEY, CDR2 SMNVEV (reference sequence). This CDR3 is CASSLSFQGGGSYEQYF. The CDR3 bases are TGTGCCAGCAGTTTATCCTTTCAGGGAGGAGGGTCCTACGAGCAGTACTTC.

The V call is TRBV4-1, the J call TRBJ2-7; TRBD2 matches 8 bases. This CDR3 has 16 amino acids. Germline lookup yields CDR1 MGHRA and CDR2 YSYEKL. V was pared by 0 bases and J by 3 bases, with 7 bases of the junction left unmatched. The CDR3 nucleotides are TGCGCCAGCAGCCAAGATGCGGGGGGCTCGCTCTACGAGCAGTACGTC. Amino acids: CASSQDAGGSLYEQYV.

This clone has only one observation. CDR3 loop: CASNYDRAGTEAFF. The DNA of the CDR3 is TGTGCCAGCAATTATGACAGGGCGGGTACTGAAGCTTTCTTT. The chain carries TRBV6-5 and TRBJ1-1; 7 bases are a match to TRBD1. Germline V gene lookup returns CDR1 MNHEY and CDR2 SVGAGI. This CDR3 contains 14 residues. Trimming removed 7 bases from V and 5 bases from J; junction bases left unmatched: 10.

The chain couples TRBV13 to TRBJ2-2; a possible D gene is TRBD1 (6 bases). Trimming left V 5 bases short and J 6 bases short, with 19 bases between. CDR1 and CDR2 (germline): PRHDT, FYEKMQ (reference sequence). The CDR3 is 16 residues long. CDR3 protein: CASSEAGAPQAGELFF. CDR3 bases: TGTGCCAGCAGCGAGGCAGGGGCCCCTCAAGCCGGGGAGCTGTTTTTT.

The V call is TRBV11-3, the J call TRBJ2-3; TRBD2 might be the D (5 bases). Deletions cut 5 bases from V and 4 bases from J, with 16 bases between. This CDR3 region has 15 residues. Per the germline V gene, CDR1 is SGHNT and CDR2 is YENEEA. CDR3 DNA: TGTGCCAGCAGCGGCCGGGCCCCCGGGGCAGATACGCAGTATTTT. Its translation is CASSGRAPGADTQYF.

The chain has TRBV27 and TRBJ2-2, with a possible D match to TRBD1 (6 bases). The germline CDR1 and CDR2 sequences are MNHEY and SMNVEV (reference sequence). The CDR3 is 17 residues long. Trimming removed 6 bases from V and 0 bases from J, with 17 bases in between. Written as DNA, the CDR3 is TGTGCCAGCAGACCCGGGACATCAAGCGCGAACACCGGGGAGCTGTTTTTT. Translation: CASRPGTSSANTGELFF.

This sequence joins TRBV9 and TRBJ1-5; 7 bases match TRBD1. Trimming took 3 bases from V and 5 from J; bases not matched to a gene: 2. The length of the CDR3 is 13 residues. Germline values: CDR1 SGDLS, CDR2 YYNGEE. The CDR3 here is CASSGQGDQPQHF. CDR3 DNA sequence: TGTGCCAGCAGCGGACAGGGCGATCAGCCCCAGCATTTT.

This clone was counted once. The chain recombines TRBV18 with TRBJ1-1; D is possibly TRBD1 (6 bases). The CDR3 has 16 amino acids. Looked up from germline, CDR1 is KGHSH and CDR2 is LQKENI. Trimming left V 6 bases short and J 5 bases short, with 22 bases between. CDR3 nucleotides: TGTGCCAGCTCTTTTAACCCACAGGGTATAGGAACTGAAGCTTTCTTT. Protein sequence: CASSFNPQGIGTEAFF.

V usage is TRBV29-1 and J usage is TRBJ1-4, with a tentative D call TRBD1 (5 bases). Germline V CDR1 and CDR2: SQVTM, ANQGSEA. CDR3 length: 13 amino acids. V was shortened by 6 bases and J by 3 bases, with 11 bases between the two germline ends. CDR3 DNA: TGCAGCGTGGCGGGGGTAGCTAATGAAAAACTGTTTTTT. It yields the protein CSVAGVANEKLFF.

This chain joins TRBV6-5 and TRBJ2-5; D remains ambiguous. The CDR3 is 13 residues long. CDR1 MNHEY and CDR2 SVGAGI come from the germline V gene. V was cut by 5 bases and J by 5 bases, with 12 bases left in between. The CDR3 DNA reads TGTGCCAGCAGTATCCCGTTCTCTGAGACCCAGTACTTC. Its translation is CASSIPFSETQYF.

The chain combines TRBV6-2 or TRBV6-3 with TRBJ1-5; TRBD1 is a possible D gene (5 bases). The germline CDR1 and CDR2 sequences are MNHEY and SVGEGT. The CDR3 has 18 residues. Trimming took off 0 bases at V and 4 bases at J, with 19 bases between the two ends. CDR3 region: CASSYSGGTGSFNQPQHF. The CDR3, as DNA: TGTGCCAGCAGTTACTCCGGGGGGACGGGATCCTTTAATCAGCCCCAGCATTTT.

The gene calls are TRBV11-2 and TRBJ2-1; no clear D. Germline V gene lookup returns CDR1 SGHAT and CDR2 FQNNGV. V was pared by 6 bases and J by 8 bases, with 20 bases between. The CDR3 is 15 amino acids. CDR3 sequence: CASSPPGTPGHEQFF. CDR3 in DNA: TGTGCCAGCAGTCCTCCAGGCACTCCCGGCCATGAGCAGTTCTTC.